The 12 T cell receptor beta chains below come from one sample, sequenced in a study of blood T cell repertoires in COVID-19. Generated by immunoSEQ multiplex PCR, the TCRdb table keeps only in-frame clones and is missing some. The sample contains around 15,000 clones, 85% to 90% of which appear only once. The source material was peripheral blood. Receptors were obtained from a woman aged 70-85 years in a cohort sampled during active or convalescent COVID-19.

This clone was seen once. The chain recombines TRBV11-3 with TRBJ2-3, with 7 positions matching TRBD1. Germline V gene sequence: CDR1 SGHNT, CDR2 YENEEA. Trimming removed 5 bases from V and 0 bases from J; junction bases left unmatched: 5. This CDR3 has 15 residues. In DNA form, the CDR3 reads TGTGCCAGCAGCCCCAGGGGGTACAGCACAGATACGCAGTATTTT. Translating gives CASSPRGYSTDTQYF.

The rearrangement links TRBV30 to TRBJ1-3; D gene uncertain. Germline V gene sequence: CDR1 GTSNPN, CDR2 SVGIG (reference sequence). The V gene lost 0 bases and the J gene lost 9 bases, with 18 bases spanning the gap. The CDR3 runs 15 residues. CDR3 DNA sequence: TGTGCCTGGAGTGTAAGCCTTCAAAAGCTGAGCACCATATATTTT. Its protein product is CAWSVSLQKLSTIYF.

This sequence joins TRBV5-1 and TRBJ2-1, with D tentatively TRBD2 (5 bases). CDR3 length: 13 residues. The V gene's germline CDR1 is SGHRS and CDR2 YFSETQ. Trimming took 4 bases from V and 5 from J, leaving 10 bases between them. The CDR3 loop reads CASSTGVNNEQFF. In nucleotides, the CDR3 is TGCGCCAGCAGCACCGGGGTCAACAATGAGCAGTTCTTC.

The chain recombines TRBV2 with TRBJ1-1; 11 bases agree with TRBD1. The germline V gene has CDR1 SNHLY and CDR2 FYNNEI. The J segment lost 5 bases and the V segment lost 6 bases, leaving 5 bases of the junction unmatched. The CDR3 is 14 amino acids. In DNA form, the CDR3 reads TGTGCCAGCAGGGCGGACAGGGGGCGGACTGAAGCTTTCTTT. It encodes CASRADRGRTEAFF.

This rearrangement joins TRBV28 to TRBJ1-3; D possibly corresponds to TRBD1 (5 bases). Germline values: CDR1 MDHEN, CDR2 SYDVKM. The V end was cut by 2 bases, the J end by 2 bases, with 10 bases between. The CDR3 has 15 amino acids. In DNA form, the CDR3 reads TGTGCCAGCAGTTTACTCAGGGCAACTGGAAACACCATATATTTT. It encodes CASSLLRATGNTIYF. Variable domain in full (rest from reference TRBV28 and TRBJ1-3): DVKVTQSSRYLVKRTGEKVFLECVQDMDHENMFWYRQDPGLGLRLIYFSYDVKMKEKGDIPEGYSVSREKKERFSLILESASTNQTSMYLCASSLLRATGNTIYFGEGSWLTVV.

The CDR3 nucleotides are TGCGCCAGCGGCCCCACAGGGGCAACTAATGAAAAACTGTTTTTT. It translates to CASGPTGATNEKLFF. The V and J genes are TRBV5-1 and TRBJ1-4, with 7 bases lining up with TRBD1. After removal of 7 bases from V and 0 bases from J, the junction contained 6 bases not matched to a gene. The germline V gene encodes CDR1 SGHRS and CDR2 YFSETQ. CDR3 size: 15 residues.

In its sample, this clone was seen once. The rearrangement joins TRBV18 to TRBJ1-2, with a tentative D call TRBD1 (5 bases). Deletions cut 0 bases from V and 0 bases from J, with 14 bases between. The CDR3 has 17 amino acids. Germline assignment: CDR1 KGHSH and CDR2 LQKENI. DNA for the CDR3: TGTGCCAGCTCACCACCCACCAGACAGAAAGCTAACTATGGCTACACCTTC. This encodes CASSPPTRQKANYGYTF.

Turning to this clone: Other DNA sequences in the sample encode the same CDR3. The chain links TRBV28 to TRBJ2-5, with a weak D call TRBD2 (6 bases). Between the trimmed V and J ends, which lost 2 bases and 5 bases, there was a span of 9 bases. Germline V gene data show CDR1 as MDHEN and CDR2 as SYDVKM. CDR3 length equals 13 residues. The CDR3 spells CASSLGGRETQYF. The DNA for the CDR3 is TGTGCCAGCAGTTTAGGAGGGCGGGAGACCCAGTACTTC.

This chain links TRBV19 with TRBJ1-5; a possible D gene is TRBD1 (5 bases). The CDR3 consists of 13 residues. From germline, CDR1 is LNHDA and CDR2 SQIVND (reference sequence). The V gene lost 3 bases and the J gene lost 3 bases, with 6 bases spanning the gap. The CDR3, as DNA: TGTGCCAGTAGTATGGGGCTCAATCAGCCCCAGCATTTT. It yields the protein CASSMGLNQPQHF.

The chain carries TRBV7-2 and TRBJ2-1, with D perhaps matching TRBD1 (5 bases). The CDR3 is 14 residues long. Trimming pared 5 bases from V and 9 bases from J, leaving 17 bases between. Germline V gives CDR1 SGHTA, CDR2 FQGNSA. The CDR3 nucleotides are TGTGCCAGCAGCCCAACCCCCAGGGCCCGTGAGCAGTTCTTC. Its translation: CASSPTPRAREQFF.

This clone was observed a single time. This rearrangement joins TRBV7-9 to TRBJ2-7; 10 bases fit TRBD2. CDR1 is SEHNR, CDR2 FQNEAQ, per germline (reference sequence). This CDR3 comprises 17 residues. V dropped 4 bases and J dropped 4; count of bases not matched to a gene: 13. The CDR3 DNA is TGTGCCAGCAGCTCGCACCCCGGGACTAGCGTACCTTACGAGCAGTACTTC. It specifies CASSSHPGTSVPYEQYF.

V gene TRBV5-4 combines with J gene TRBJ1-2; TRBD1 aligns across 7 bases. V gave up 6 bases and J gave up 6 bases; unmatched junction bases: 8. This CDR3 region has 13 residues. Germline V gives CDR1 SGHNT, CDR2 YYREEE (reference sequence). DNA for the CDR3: TGTGCCAGCAACGCCGCCGGGACAGATGGCTACACCTTC. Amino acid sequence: CASNAAGTDGYTF.